Here is one T cell receptor (beta chain) with its context. The antigen is undetermined. This entry belongs to a study of regulatory T cells in long-lasting Graves disease. In the study overall: Persistent cases took antithyroid drugs over 5 years and stayed TSH receptor antibody positive. General study findings and limits: Persistent disease showed a preference for TRBV28, TRBJ1-2 and TRBJ2-5. The researchers studied only peripheral blood, not thyroid tissue.

This CDR3 region has 13 residues. Unmatched junction bases numbered 8, after V lost 6 bases and J lost 7 bases. Germline CDR1 is DFQATT and CDR2 is SNEGSKA (reference sequence). Time point meaning: persistent/refractory GD, antithyroid drugs over 5 years with positive TRAb. Extracted PBMC RNA gave rise to the TCR library. From each patient, 8 to 10 milliliters of peripheral blood was drawn and collected into an EDTA anticoagulant tube. TCR beta libraries were built with iRepertoire HTBI primers and Arm-PCR of CDR3 regions. TCRdb redid the calling of the multiplex PCR reads with MiXCR, one entry per CDR3 protein. Of about 450,000 distinct CDR3 sequences listed, less than 25% are singletons.

This specimen consisted of peripheral blood mononuclear cells (PBMCs), obtained when the disease was refractory, from a patient treated with antithyroid drugs. This TCR came from a female donor with Graves disease. The chain combines TRBV20-1 with TRBJ1-5; 8 bases map to TRBD1. CDR3 sequence reads: CSAWQGAGQPQHF. The CDR3 DNA follows: TGCAGTGCCTGGCAGGGGGCCGGGCAGCCCCAGCATTTT.